What follows is one T cell receptor (beta chain) and its context. Its antigen remains unknown. The sample's time point: baseline, week 1 (first vaccination visit). Treatment denoted: pre-vaccination baseline after standard-of-care therapy. Those who donated had recent WHO grade 3 or 4 IDH1-mutant, ATRX-lost astrocytomas. The record originates from a study of a mutant IDH1 vaccine in newly diagnosed glioma. Whole-study context: Prior therapy was radiotherapy, temozolomide, or both; most received both. Study results and limitations: Pseudoprogression apparently lacked any relation to changes in top peripheral T cell clonotypes. It was about 95% of patients that developed vaccine-induced immune responses.

V was cut by 0 bases and J by 1 base, with 9 bases left in between. CDR1 and CDR2 from the germline V gene are KGHSH and LQKENI. The CDR3 is 15 residues long. Clones were sequenced by immunoSEQ multiplex PCR, and TCRdb holds only the in-frame ones, with some missing. Here the sample spans some 70,000 clones, 75% to 85% being singletons. This chain uses TRBV18 with TRBJ1-1, with D possibly TRBD1 on 6 matching bases. The sample here was PBMCs, taken from a glioma patient treated with radiotherapy, temozolomide or both. The receptor's source is a man between 50 and 59 years old with glioma. In nucleotides, the CDR3 is TGTGCCAGCTCACCACCAGGGGGAAGGAACACTGAAGCTTTCTTT. Amino acid sequence: CASSPPGGRNTEAFF.